These T cell receptor beta chains were read from a single sample in a study of cytomegalovirus exposure and HLA in healthy donors. The method was immunoSEQ multiplex PCR; TCRdb's version includes in-frame clones alone and lacks a portion of them. The repertoire has around 120,000 clones, roughly 69% of them found once; the top ten carry approximately 8.2%. Sequencing used PBMCs. The receptor set was obtained from a middle-aged woman in good health and CMV-seropositive. CDR3s include the opening cysteine and the closing phenylalanine or tryptophan. The D gene is left open where the match is weak. Clone size is not always given. Where it is, it says once, few, many or a class for expanded clones.

V: TRBV27
size: few
J: TRBJ1-2
D: -
DNA: TGTGCCAGCAGCCCGACAGCTATCTATGGCTACACCTTC
CDR3: CASSPTAIYGYTF

V: TRBV25-1
size: few
J: TRBJ1-2
D: -
DNA: TGTGCCAGCAGCCCCGGGCTCCGACAGGCGGGCTACACCTTC
CDR3: CASSPGLRQAGYTF

V: TRBV4-2
size: -
J: TRBJ1-6
D: TRBD1
DNA: TGTGCCAGCAGCCAAGTTTTCGGACAGGGCAACAATTCACCCCTCCACTTT
CDR3: CASSQVFGQGNNSPLHF

V: TRBV4-3
size: -
J: TRBJ1-2
D: TRBD1
DNA: TGCGCCAGCAGCCAAGCCGGACAGGCTAACTATGGCTACACCTTC
CDR3: CASSQAGQANYGYTF

V: TRBV7-9
size: few
J: TRBJ1-1
D: -
DNA: TGTGCCAGCAGCTTCTCAGTCAACACTGAAGCTTTCTTT
CDR3: CASSFSVNTEAFF

V: TRBV7-7
size: -
J: TRBJ2-5
D: TRBD2
DNA: TGTGCTAGCAGCCCCGTGCTAGCGGGGCCCTCACAGACCCAGTACTTC
CDR3: CASSPVLAGPSQTQYF

V: TRBV7-9
size: -
J: TRBJ2-7
D: -
DNA: TGTGCCAGCAGGGGTGAGAGGACAAGGGGATTCTACGAGCAGTACTTC
CDR3: CASRGERTRGFYEQYF

V: TRBV4-3
size: -
J: TRBJ1-6
D: -
DNA: TGCGCCAGCAGCCAAGAGGGGAGGGTCCGGGATTCACCCCTCCACTTT
CDR3: CASSQEGRVRDSPLHF

V: TRBV6-6
size: -
J: TRBJ2-7
D: -
DNA: TGTGCCAGCAGTTACTCAGGGGCAGGGCTTACCTACGAGCAGTACTTC
CDR3: CASSYSGAGLTYEQYF

V: TRBV5-1
size: -
J: TRBJ2-2
D: -
DNA: TGCGCCAGCAGCTTACAGGGAACCGGGGAGCTGTTTTTT
CDR3: CASSLQGTGELFF

V: TRBV5-4
size: -
J: TRBJ2-6
D: -
DNA: TGTGCCAGCAGCAGAGGAACCTCTGGGGCCAACGTCCTGACTTTC
CDR3: CASSRGTSGANVLTF

V: TRBV5-5
size: few
J: TRBJ2-6
D: -
DNA: TGTGCCAGCAGCCGTGAGGTTGGGGCCAACGTCCTGACTTTC
CDR3: CASSREVGANVLTF

V: TRBV6-6
size: once
J: TRBJ1-1
D: -
DNA: TGTGCCAGCAGTTACCGGGAGACTGAAGCTTTCTTT
CDR3: CASSYRETEAFF

V: TRBV10-3
size: -
J: TRBJ1-3
D: -
DNA: TGTGCCATCAGTGAACACAGCCTCTCTGGAAACACCATATATTTT
CDR3: CAISEHSLSGNTIYF